The T cell receptor (beta chain) under discussion was sequenced for a study of Ad26.COV2.S vaccination and SARS-CoV-2 variants. The CDR3 is 13 amino acids. Sequenced by immunoSEQ multiplex PCR; TCRdb stores in-frame clones only, minus some. The data hold around 300,000 clones, with about 87% observed a single time. Treatment described: 15 to 20 received Ad26.COV2.S at low or high dose, single or two shots; about 5 received placebo; per-sample allocation not given. The samples were gathered on day 63 after the first injection of vaccine or placebo. The chain is built from TRBV21-1 and TRBJ2-7; TRBD1, the table's D call, was not compared with the DNA. TRBV21-1 is reported as a pseudogene. The specimen comprised peripheral blood, sampled in a trial of Ad26.COV2.S vaccine versus placebo. The clonotype comes from a person between 18 and 60 years old who received the Ad26.COV2.S COVID-19 vaccine or a placebo. The CDR3 is CASKGVSSYEQYF. DNA of the CDR3: TGTGCCAGCAAAGGGGTTTCCAGCTACGAGCAGTACTTC.